Detailed here is one T cell receptor beta chain. Its antigen is not identified. CDR3 length: 14 residues. V dropped 6 bases and J dropped 0 bases, with 14 bases sitting between them. Germline V CDR1 and CDR2: SQVTM, ANQGSEA. Collection occurred without any documented infections or immune events in donors. This sample was taken from a study of identifying expanded T cells in peripheral blood. General study results and limits: Differentially abundant clones: approximately 1.3 between replicates, 15 to 17 at roughly 13 days, approximately 19 at four. Across healthy donors, higher total template counts meant significantly greater roughly 2-week count variance.

Clones were read by immunoSEQ multiplex PCR, and TCRdb kept only the in-frame ones, dropping some. The sample lists tens of thousands of clones, approximately 90% occurring once. The sequence came from a person between 18 and 69 years old in good health. The sample taken for sequencing was blood. The genes are TRBV29-1 and TRBJ1-2; perhaps TRBD1 as D (6 bases). CDR3 loop: CSVGRDKPNYGYTF. The CDR3 nucleotides read TGCAGCGTAGGACGGGACAAACCTAACTATGGCTACACCTTC.